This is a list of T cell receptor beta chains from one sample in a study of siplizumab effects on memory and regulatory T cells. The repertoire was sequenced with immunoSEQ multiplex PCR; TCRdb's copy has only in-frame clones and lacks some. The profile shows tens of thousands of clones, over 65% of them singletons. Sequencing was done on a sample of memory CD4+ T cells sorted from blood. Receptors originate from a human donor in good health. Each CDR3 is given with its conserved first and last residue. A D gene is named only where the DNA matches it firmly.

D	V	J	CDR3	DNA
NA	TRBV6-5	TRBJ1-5	CASSPRGPNQPQHF	TGTGCCAGCAGTCCCAGGGGCCCTAATCAGCCCCAGCATTTT